This entry features one T cell receptor (beta chain) sequence. The antigen is unknown. The record originates from a study of T cells expressing NK-cell markers. Findings and limits, study-wide: In a few donors, dominant clonotypes made up 28.3-60.1% of CD3+CD56-NKG2C+ cells.

Per germline, CDR1 SGHRS and CDR2 YFSETQ. CDR3 length: 15 residues. From the 5' RACE reads, TCRdb lists one entry per CDR3 protein and no DNA. The table for this sample gives 400,000 to 550,000 distinct CDR3 sequences. The sample comprised blood T cells: a sorted CD56 or NKG2C T cell subset, CD4+ or CD8+ T cells, or bulk PBMC T cells (not recorded which). The source of this sequence is a woman aged 18 to 69 in good health. V and J are TRBV5-1 and TRBJ2-1; TCRdb reports TRBD1, a call that lacks DNA to check it against. The CDR3 here is CASRIKTGVWNEQFF.